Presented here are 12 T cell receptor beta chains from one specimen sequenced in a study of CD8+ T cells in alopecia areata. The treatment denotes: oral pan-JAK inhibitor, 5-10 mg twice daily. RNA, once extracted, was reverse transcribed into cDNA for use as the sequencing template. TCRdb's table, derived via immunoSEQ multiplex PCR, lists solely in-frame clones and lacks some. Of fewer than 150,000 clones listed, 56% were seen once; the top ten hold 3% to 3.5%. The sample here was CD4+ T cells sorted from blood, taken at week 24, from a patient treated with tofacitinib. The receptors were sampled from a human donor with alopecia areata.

The CDR3 loop is CSVGGFYGYTF. The DNA for the CDR3 is TGCAGCGTTGGGGGGTTCTATGGCTACACCTTC. V is TRBV29-1 and J is TRBJ1-2; tentatively, D is TRBD1 (5 bases). The CDR3 consists of 11 residues. Trimming left V 4 bases short and J 4 bases short, with 7 bases between. The germline V gene has CDR1 SQVTM and CDR2 ANQGSEA.

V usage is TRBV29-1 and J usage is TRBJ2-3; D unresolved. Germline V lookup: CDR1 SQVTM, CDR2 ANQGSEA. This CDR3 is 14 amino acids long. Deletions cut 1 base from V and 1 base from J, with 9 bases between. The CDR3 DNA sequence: TGCAGCGTTGAAGTCTCTAGGGGCACAGATACGCAGTATTTT. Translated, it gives CSVEVSRGTDTQYF.

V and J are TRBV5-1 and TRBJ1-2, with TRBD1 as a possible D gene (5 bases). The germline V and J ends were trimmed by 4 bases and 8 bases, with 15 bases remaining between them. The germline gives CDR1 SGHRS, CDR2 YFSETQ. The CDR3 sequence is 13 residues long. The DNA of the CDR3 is TGCGCCAGCAGCCCCACAGGAAATCAGGGCTACACCTTC. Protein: CASSPTGNQGYTF.

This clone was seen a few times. CDR3 residues: CASKQAPNTEAFF. The DNA for the CDR3 is TGTGCCAGTAAACAGGCTCCGAACACTGAAGCTTTCTTT. The chain carries TRBV2 and TRBJ1-1, with D perhaps TRBD1 (5 bases). This CDR3 comprises 13 residues. Germline V gives CDR1 SNHLY, CDR2 FYNNEI. The V end was cut by 9 bases, the J end by 1 base, with 12 bases between.

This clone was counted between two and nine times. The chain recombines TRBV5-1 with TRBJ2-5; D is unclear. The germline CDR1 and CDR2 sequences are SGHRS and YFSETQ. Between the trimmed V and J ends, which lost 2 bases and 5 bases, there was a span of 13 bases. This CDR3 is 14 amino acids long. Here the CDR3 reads CASSFVETGETQYF. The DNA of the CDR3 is TGCGCCAGCAGCTTCGTGGAGACCGGGGAGACCCAGTACTTC.

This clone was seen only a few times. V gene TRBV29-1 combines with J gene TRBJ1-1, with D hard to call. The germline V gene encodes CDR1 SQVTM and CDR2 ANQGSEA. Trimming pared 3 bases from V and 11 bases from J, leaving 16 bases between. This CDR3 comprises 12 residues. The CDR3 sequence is CSVEDFSWVAFF. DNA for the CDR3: TGCAGCGTTGAGGATTTCTCGTGGGTTGCTTTCTTT. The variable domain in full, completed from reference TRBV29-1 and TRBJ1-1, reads SAVISQKPSRDICQRGTSLTIQCQVDSQVTMMFWYRQQPGQSLTLIATANQGSEATYESGFVIDKFPISRPNLTFSTLTVSNMSPEDSSIYLCSVEDFSWVAFFGQGTRLTVV.

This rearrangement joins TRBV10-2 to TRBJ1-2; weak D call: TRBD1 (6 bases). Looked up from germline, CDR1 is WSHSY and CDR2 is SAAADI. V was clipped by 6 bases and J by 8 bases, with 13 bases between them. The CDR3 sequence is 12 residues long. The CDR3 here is CASSPGGGGYTF. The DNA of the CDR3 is TGCGCCAGCAGCCCCGGAGGGGGGGGCTACACCTTC.

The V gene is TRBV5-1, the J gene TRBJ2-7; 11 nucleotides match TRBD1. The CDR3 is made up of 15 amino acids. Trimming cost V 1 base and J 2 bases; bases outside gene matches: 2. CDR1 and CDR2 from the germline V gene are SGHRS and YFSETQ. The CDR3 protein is CASSLRTGGAYEQYF. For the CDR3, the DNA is TGCGCCAGCAGCTTGAGGACAGGGGGCGCCTACGAGCAGTACTTC.

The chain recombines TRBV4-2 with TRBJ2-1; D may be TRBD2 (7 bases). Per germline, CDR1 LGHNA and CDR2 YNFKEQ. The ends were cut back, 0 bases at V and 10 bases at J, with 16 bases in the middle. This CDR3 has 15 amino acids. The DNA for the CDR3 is TGTGCCAGCAGCCAAGATGGGAGGGACCAGGGGGAGCAGTTCTTC. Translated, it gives CASSQDGRDQGEQFF.

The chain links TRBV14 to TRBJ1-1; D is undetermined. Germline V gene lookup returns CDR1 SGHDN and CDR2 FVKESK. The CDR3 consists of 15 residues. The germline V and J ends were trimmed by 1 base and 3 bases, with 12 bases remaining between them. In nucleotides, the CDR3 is TGTGCCAGCAGCCAAGGCTGGCTTGGGGACACTGAAGCTTTCTTT. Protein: CASSQGWLGDTEAFF.

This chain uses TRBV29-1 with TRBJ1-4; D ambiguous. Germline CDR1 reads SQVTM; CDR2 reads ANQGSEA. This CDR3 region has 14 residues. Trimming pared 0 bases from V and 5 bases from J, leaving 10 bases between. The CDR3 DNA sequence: TGCAGCGTTGAAGATAGAGTAGGGAATGAAAAACTGTTTTTT. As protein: CSVEDRVGNEKLFF.

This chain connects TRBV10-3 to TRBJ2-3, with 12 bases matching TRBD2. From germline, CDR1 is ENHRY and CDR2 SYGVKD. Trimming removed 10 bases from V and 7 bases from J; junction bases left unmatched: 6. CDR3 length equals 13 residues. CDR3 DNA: TGTGCCACCACTAGCGGGGGGATGTATACGCAGTATTTT. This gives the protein CATTSGGMYTQYF.